The T cell receptor (beta chain) described here comes from a study of Ad26.COV2.S vaccination and SARS-CoV-2 variants. For the study at large: Participant was drawn from the COV1001 Ad26.COV2.S trial arm. Broader study findings: Spike-specific TCR breadth ran higher among vaccine recipients than placebo recipients. Responses of T cells in total may have been underestimated by the TCR breadth and depth analyses.

Profiled with immunoSEQ multiplex PCR; TCRdb holds only in-frame clones, not every one. This table has hundreds of thousands of clones, roughly 87% appearing once. Notes on this clone: The antigen remains undetermined.

This sample's treatment: about 20 received Ad26.COV2.S at low or high dose, single or two shots; about 5 received placebo; per-sample allocation not given. Following the first vaccine or placebo injection, samples were taken on day 63. The vaccine antigen was prefusion-stabilized Wuhan SARS-CoV-2 spike. The CDR3 is made up of 14 amino acids. V was trimmed by 2 bases and J by 2 bases, leaving 9 bases between them. CDR1 MNHEY and CDR2 SVGAGI come from the germline V gene. This chain uses TRBV6-5 with TRBJ1-2, with D hard to call. The TCR sequence derives from a person between 18 and 65 years old who received the Ad26.COV2.S COVID-19 vaccine or a placebo. Sequencing used peripheral blood, obtained in a trial of Ad26.COV2.S vaccine versus placebo. CDR3 nucleotide sequence: TGTGCCAGCAGTTACATGGCGGCGAACTATGGCTACACCTTC. It encodes CASSYMAANYGYTF.